This T cell receptor (beta chain) was identified in a study of blood T cell repertoires in COVID-19. Study overall: Nucleic acid was either cDNA or gDNA, and it came from T cells, B-cell-depleted T cells, or PBMCs.

Participant ages covered about 18 to 90 years across 24 US areas. The CDR3 contains 16 residues. The germline V gene has CDR1 MNHEY and CDR2 SVGAGI. Trimming shortened V by 0 bases and J by 5 bases, and 14 bases separated the two germline ends. Clones were read by immunoSEQ multiplex PCR, and TCRdb kept only the in-frame ones, dropping some. The table shows roughly 220,000 clones, with approximately 83% occurring only once. The material sequenced was PBMCs or T cells enriched from blood (not recorded which). The clonotype comes from a woman aged 40 to 55 with acute COVID-19. The rearrangement links TRBV6-5 to TRBJ2-1; D might be TRBD2 (5 bases). CDR3 region: CASSYSRVGINNEQFF. In nucleotides, the CDR3 is TGTGCCAGCAGTTACTCGAGGGTTGGGATTAACAATGAGCAGTTCTTC.